One sample yielded the 2 T cell receptor beta chains listed below, sequenced in a study of blood T cells in healthy people across ages. The use of a sample-barcoded 5' primer and a J-beta primer mix characterized a second PCR of roughly 7 to 12 cycles. MiXCR, run by TCRdb on the 5' RACE reads, gives a single entry per CDR3 protein. Here the sample spans 540,000 or so distinct CDR3 sequences, roughly 48% being singletons. The source material was blood. The receptors here all came from a man of 80 years or more in good health.

The chain links TRBV6-5 to TRBJ1-1; the D gene is possibly TRBD1 (6 bases). CDR3 length: 15 residues. The V gene lost 4 bases and the J gene lost 3 bases, with 15 bases spanning the gap. Germline V lookup: CDR1 MNHEY, CDR2 SVGAGI. CDR3 sequence (DNA): TGTGCCAGCAGTTCCCAGACAGGAGGGGACACTGAAGCTTTCTTT. Encoded protein: CASSSQTGGDTEAFF.

The gene calls are TRBV7-9 and TRBJ2-5; 9 nucleotides line up with TRBD1. Germline trimming cut 1 base from V and 1 base from J; bases unmatched to any gene: 1. Per germline, CDR1 SEHNR and CDR2 FQNEAQ (reference sequence). The CDR3 covers 15 residues. For the CDR3, the DNA is TGTGCCAGCAGCTTAGGGGACAGGGCCCAAGAGACCCAGTACTTC. Translated: CASSLGDRAQETQYF.